The 20 T cell receptor beta chains presented below share a single source sample, sequenced in a study of spatial heterogeneity in lung cancer. Study-wide results and caveats: For expanded intratumoral alpha and beta TCRs, counts tracked tumor mutation counts.

Their antigen targets remain unknown. Documented time point: sample taken at primary tumor resection. TCRdb used MiXCR to reprocess the 5' RACE reads, holding one entry per CDR3 protein. The profile shows roughly 3,600 distinct CDR3 sequences, over 5% of them singletons. The source material was lung tumor tissue, sampled at surgery. These receptors were obtained from a male donor with early-stage non-small cell lung cancer.

This clonotype qualifies as hyperexpanded. CDR3 in DNA: TGTGCCAGCAGTTTATGGGCAGACAATGAAGCTTTCTTT. Its translation: CASSLWADNEAFF. The rearrangement uses TRBV28 and TRBJ1-1; D is uncertain. In germline, CDR1 is MDHEN, CDR2 SYDVKM. The ends were cut back, 0 bases at V and 7 bases at J, with 9 bases in the middle. The CDR3 covers 13 residues.

The genes are TRBV11-1 and TRBJ2-7; 10 positions match TRBD1. Germline loops: CDR1 SGHAT, CDR2 FQDESV (reference sequence). With V trimmed by 1 base and J by 0 bases, 12 bases remained unmatched. CDR3 length: 19 amino acids. CDR3 coding DNA: TGTGCCAGCAGCTTAGTCCGGGACAGGGGACTCCAAGGCTCCTACGAGCAGTACTTC. Protein: CASSLVRDRGLQGSYEQYF.

This clonotype is deemed medium-sized. The rearrangement links TRBV29-1 to TRBJ2-7, with 7 bases fitting TRBD1. Germline values: CDR1 SQVTM, CDR2 ANQGSEA. The junction had 11 bases not matched to a gene; V was cut back by 7 bases and J by 2 bases. The CDR3 runs to 14 residues. This CDR3 is CSGPDRLGAYEQYF. In DNA form, the CDR3 reads TGCAGCGGTCCGGACAGGTTAGGGGCCTACGAGCAGTACTTC.

In nucleotides, the CDR3 is TGTGCCAGCAGCTTTATAGCACCCTCCTACGAGCAGTACTTC. Its translation: CASSFIAPSYEQYF. J is TRBJ2-7 and V is TRBV7-6; D is ambiguous. Germline lookup yields CDR1 SGHVS and CDR2 FNYEAQ. The CDR3 contains 14 residues. Trimming stripped 3 bases from V and 0 bases from J, with 9 bases between.

The sample holds many counts of this clonotype. The chain combines TRBV20-1 with TRBJ2-3, with 7 bases aligning to TRBD1. In germline, CDR1 is DFQATT, CDR2 SNEGSKA (reference sequence). This CDR3 is 15 amino acids long. J lost 2 bases, V lost 2 bases, and 7 bases had no gene match. The CDR3 here is CSARIDRALTDTQYF. CDR3 nucleotides: TGCAGTGCTAGAATCGACAGGGCCCTCACAGATACGCAGTATTTT.

Sample share makes this clonotype medium-sized (0.01 to 0.1%). The chain combines TRBV20-1 with TRBJ1-5; a weak D match, TRBD1 (5 bases). V was shortened by 0 bases and J by 7 bases, with 13 bases between the two germline ends. The CDR3 contains 14 residues. In germline, CDR1 is DFQATT, CDR2 SNEGSKA (reference sequence). The CDR3 loop reads CSAREGGVSQPQHF. The DNA for the CDR3 is TGCAGTGCTAGAGAGGGAGGGGTCAGCCAGCCCCAGCATTTT.

By sample share, this clonotype is medium-sized. The rearrangement uses TRBV12-3 or TRBV12-4 and TRBJ1-2, with D perhaps matching TRBD1 (5 bases). The CDR3 extends over 13 amino acids. The V end lost 6 bases, the J end lost 2 bases, and 10 bases lay between the germline ends. The CDR3 loop is CASSQTENYGYTF. For the CDR3, the DNA is TGTGCCAGCAGCCAGACAGAGAACTATGGCTACACCTTC.

This clonotype was seen many times. The chain uses TRBV28 and TRBJ1-1; no clear D. CDR1 and CDR2 (germline): MDHEN, SYDVKM. The length of the CDR3 is 15 residues. V lost 6 bases, J lost 0 bases, and 14 bases lay in between. The CDR3 protein is CASRTRPDLNTEAFF. Here the CDR3 DNA reads TGTGCCAGCAGAACCCGTCCGGACCTGAACACTGAAGCTTTCTTT.

This clonotype has a count of ten or more. This chain uses TRBV27 with TRBJ2-2, with TRBD2 matching 8 bases. J lost 4 bases, V lost 3 bases, and 10 bases had no gene match. Per germline, CDR1 MNHEY and CDR2 SMNVEV (reference sequence). This CDR3 spans 17 amino acids. The CDR3, as DNA: TGTGCCAGCAGTTTTCTAGCGGGCGTTGGGGGCACCGGGGAGCTGTTTTTT. This gives the protein CASSFLAGVGGTGELFF.

By frequency in the sample, this clonotype is medium-sized. The chain joins TRBV11-2 to TRBJ1-1, with D possibly TRBD1 on 6 matching bases. Trimming shortened V by 9 bases and J by 3 bases, and 23 bases separated the two germline ends. The CDR3 consists of 16 residues. Germline lookup yields CDR1 SGHAT and CDR2 FQNNGV. CDR3 residues: CASHSLRAGVDTEAFF. CDR3 nucleotides: TGTGCCAGTCACAGCTTAAGGGCAGGGGTCGACACTGAAGCTTTCTTT.

This clonotype was seen ten or more times. The gene calls are TRBV12-5 and TRBJ2-1, with D perhaps TRBD1 or TRBD2 (5 bases each). Per germline, CDR1 LGHNT and CDR2 FRNRAP. The V end was cut by 3 bases, the J end by 9 bases, with 18 bases between. CDR3 size: 15 residues. CDR3 amino acids: CASGFPLIFGTEQFF. The CDR3 bases are TGTGCTAGTGGTTTCCCTCTTATCTTCGGGACTGAGCAGTTCTTC.

By share, this clonotype ranks as large. The chain's CDR3 is CSALRVYEQYF. The CDR3 DNA is TGCAGTGCCCTACGGGTCTACGAGCAGTACTTC. The chain uses TRBV20-1 and TRBJ2-7, with unresolved D. The CDR3 is 11 residues long. V gave up 6 bases and J gave up 3 bases, with 9 bases separating them. CDR1 is DFQATT, CDR2 SNEGSKA, per germline (reference sequence).

In its sample, this clonotype ranks as medium-sized. The rearrangement links TRBV7-9 to TRBJ1-1; D might be TRBD1 (5 bases). The V gene lost 7 bases and the J gene lost 5 bases, with 14 bases spanning the gap. Looked up from germline, CDR1 is SEHNR and CDR2 is FQNEAQ (reference sequence). The CDR3 consists of 13 residues. In DNA, the CDR3 is TGTGCCAGCACCGATCCCTGGGGGACTGAAGCTTTCTTT. It is translated as CASTDPWGTEAFF.

Many counts were recorded for this clonotype. V usage is TRBV24-1 and J usage is TRBJ2-3; D gene ambiguous. CDR1 and CDR2 (germline): KGHDR, SFDVKD. The CDR3 loop spans 15 amino acids. Deletions cut 2 bases from V and 6 bases from J, with 14 bases between. The CDR3 coding sequence is TGTGCCACCAGTGATTCCAGAGAACCCTCGGATACGCAGTATTTT. Protein sequence: CATSDSREPSDTQYF.

By proportion, this clonotype is medium-sized. The chain couples TRBV10-2 to TRBJ2-3; perhaps TRBD1 as D (6 bases). The V and J ends lost 7 bases and 4 bases respectively, with 15 bases between them. Looked up from germline, CDR1 is WSHSY and CDR2 is SAAADI. The CDR3 loop spans 14 amino acids. The CDR3 DNA reads as TGCGCCAGCACTACAGGGCCCCGCGCAGATACGCAGTATTTT. Amino acid sequence: CASTTGPRADTQYF.

This clonotype rates as medium-sized. The chain joins TRBV6-1 to TRBJ2-1; weak D call: TRBD1 (7 bases). With 0 bases removed from V and 10 bases from J, the gap between germline ends came to 28 bases. Germline V gene lookup returns CDR1 MNHNS and CDR2 SASEGT. The CDR3 has 19 residues. The CDR3, as DNA: TGTGCCAGCAGTGAAGCGCGGGGTATAGGACAGGAAAAAAACCGAGAGCAGTTCTTC. It specifies CASSEARGIGQEKNREQFF.

The chain has TRBV20-1 and TRBJ2-7; D possibly corresponds to TRBD1 (6 bases). The CDR3 has 12 residues. In germline, CDR1 is DFQATT, CDR2 SNEGSKA (reference sequence). The ends were cut back, 6 bases at V and 5 bases at J, with 14 bases in the middle. CDR3 in DNA: TGCAGTGCAACCAGGGGTCCGGACGAGCAGTACTTC. Translating it yields CSATRGPDEQYF.

The chain links TRBV20-1 to TRBJ2-5; perhaps TRBD2 as D (6 bases). V lost 8 bases and J lost 5, with 12 bases in between. CDR1 is DFQATT, CDR2 SNEGSKA, per germline (reference sequence). The CDR3 length is 11 residues. This CDR3 reads CSSSLAETQYF. In nucleotides, the CDR3 is TGCAGTTCCTCCCTAGCGGAGACCCAGTACTTC.

Relative to its sample, this clonotype is medium-sized. The chain couples TRBV11-2 to TRBJ1-4, with 7 bases fitting TRBD1. The CDR3 spans 15 residues. Germline-derived CDR1 and CDR2 are SGHAT and FQNNGV. With V trimmed by 5 bases and J by 5 bases, 8 bases remained unmatched. The CDR3 sequence is CASSTGQVENEKLFF. The CDR3 DNA reads as TGTGCCAGCAGCACCGGACAGGTTGAGAATGAAAAACTGTTTTTT.

By sample share, this clonotype is medium-sized (0.01 to 0.1%). The chain combines TRBV29-1 with TRBJ1-1; TRBD1 aligns across 7 bases. This CDR3 is built from 13 residues. Trimming removed 7 bases from V and 1 base from J; junction bases left unmatched: 6. CDR1 SQVTM and CDR2 ANQGSEA come from the germline V gene. CDR3 amino acids: CSGRQGPNTEAFF. The CDR3 DNA sequence: TGCAGCGGTCGACAGGGACCGAACACTGAAGCTTTCTTT.